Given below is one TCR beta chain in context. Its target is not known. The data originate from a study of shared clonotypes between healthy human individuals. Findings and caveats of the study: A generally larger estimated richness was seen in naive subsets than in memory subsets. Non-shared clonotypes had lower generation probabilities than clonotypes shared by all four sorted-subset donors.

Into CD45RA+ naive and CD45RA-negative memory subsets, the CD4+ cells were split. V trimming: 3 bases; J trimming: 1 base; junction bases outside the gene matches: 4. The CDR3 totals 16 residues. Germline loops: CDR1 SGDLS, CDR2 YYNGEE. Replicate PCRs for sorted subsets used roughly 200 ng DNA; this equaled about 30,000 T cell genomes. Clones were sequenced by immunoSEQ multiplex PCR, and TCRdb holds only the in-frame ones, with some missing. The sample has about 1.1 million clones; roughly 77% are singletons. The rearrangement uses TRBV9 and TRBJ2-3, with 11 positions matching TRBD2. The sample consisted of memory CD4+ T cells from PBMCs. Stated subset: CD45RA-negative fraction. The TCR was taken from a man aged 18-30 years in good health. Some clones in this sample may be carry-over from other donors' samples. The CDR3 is CASSGMGLAGTDTQYF. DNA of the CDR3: TGTGCCAGCAGCGGAATGGGACTAGCGGGCACAGATACGCAGTATTTT.